This T cell receptor (beta chain) was recorded in a study of human T cells and chemical hapten exposure. Overall study findings and caveats: Patch test scores rose with PT1 expanded TCR counts, a positive correlation. TCRs exceeding 1 in 1000 frequency stayed unchanged with DPC sensitization.

Time point in this sample: patch test 1, 2 weeks after DPC sensitization. The treatment: therapeutic diphenylcyclopropenone sensitization with weekly scalp DPC. This clonotype was found a few times. Its cognate antigen is unknown. Within the library, unique molecular identifiers were attached to each individual cDNA molecule. TCRdb passed the RACE reads through MiXCR, listing each CDR3 protein once. The profile shows 150,000 to 200,000 distinct CDR3 sequences, more than 12% of them singletons. Trimming shortened V by 6 bases and J by 5 bases, and 14 bases separated the two germline ends. The CDR3 is 14 amino acids.

The TCR comes from a woman younger than 45 with alopecia areata. Some clones in this sample may be carry-over from other donors' samples. The input for sequencing was whole blood, taken in connection with sensitization to the hapten diphenylcyclopropenone (DPC). This sequence joins TRBV12-3 or TRBV12-4 and TRBJ2-1; D unclear. The CDR3 DNA sequence: TGTGCCAGCAGCCACGAAGGCACTGACAATGAGCAGTTCTTC. Translated, it gives CASSHEGTDNEQFF.